These 21 T cell receptor beta chains came from one sample sequenced in a study of neurological immune-mediated disorders. Each CDR3 protein gets one entry after TCRdb re-called the 5' RACE reads with MiXCR. The sample yields 50,000 to 70,000 distinct CDR3 sequences, nearly 3.5% seen once. The material sequenced was PBMCs. The receptor source for this set is a man aged 35 to 55 with multiple sclerosis.

This clonotype was seen at least ten times. V is TRBV7-7 and J is TRBJ2-5; 10 nucleotides agree with TRBD2. V lost 5 bases to trimming and J lost 5 bases; unmatched junction nucleotides: 8. Germline CDR1 reads SSHAT; CDR2 reads FNYEAQ (reference sequence). The length of the CDR3 is 15 residues. CDR3 protein: CASSLSGGWLETQYF. DNA for the CDR3: TGTGCCAGCAGCCTTAGCGGGGGGTGGTTGGAGACCCAGTACTTC.

This clonotype has ten or more counts. This sequence joins TRBV7-2 and TRBJ2-3, with a possible D match to TRBD2 (7 bases). The CDR3 runs 18 residues. Trimming cost V 2 bases and J 2 bases, with 20 bases left between them. Germline V lookup: CDR1 SGHTA, CDR2 FQGNSA. The CDR3 is CASSLRRGAYIVTDTQYF. The CDR3 region has the DNA TGTGCCAGCAGCTTACGACGGGGGGCCTATATAGTCACAGATACGCAGTATTTT.

This clonotype appeared a few times. The V gene is TRBV19, the J gene TRBJ2-1, with 9 bases fitting TRBD1. V lost 6 bases, J lost 7 bases, and 7 bases stayed unmatched. The CDR3 has 14 amino acids. Germline V gives CDR1 LNHDA, CDR2 SQIVND (reference sequence). In DNA form, the CDR3 reads TGTGCCAGTAGGACGGGACAGGGTAGGAATGAGCAGTTCTTC. Protein sequence: CASRTGQGRNEQFF. The variable domain in full, completed from reference TRBV19 and TRBJ2-1, reads DGGITQSPKYLFRKEGQNVTLSCEQNLNHDAMYWYRQDPGQGLRLIYYSQIVNDFQKGDIAEGYSVSREKKESFPLTVTSAQKNPTAFYLCASRTGQGRNEQFFGPGTRLTVL.

At least ten counts were recorded for this clonotype. The chain uses TRBV29-1 and TRBJ2-7, with 7 bases that match TRBD1. The CDR3 consists of 13 residues. Trimming cost V 6 bases and J 1 base; bases outside gene matches: 6. CDR1 and CDR2 from the germline V gene are SQVTM and ANQGSEA. CDR3 residues: CSVERQGSYEQYF. In DNA, the CDR3 is TGCAGCGTCGAGAGACAGGGTTCCTACGAGCAGTACTTC.

This clonotype occurred many times. The genes are TRBV6-2 or TRBV6-3 and TRBJ2-7; D is undetermined. Germline CDR1 MNHEY, CDR2 SVGEGT. This CDR3 has 13 residues. The germline V and J ends were trimmed by 5 bases and 4 bases, with 12 bases remaining between them. CDR3 nucleotides: TGTGCCAGCAGTCAGACCGGAACTTACGAGCAGTACTTC. Protein: CASSQTGTYEQYF.

This clonotype was detected ten times or more. V is TRBV27 and J is TRBJ2-1; 7 bases map to TRBD2. The CDR3 length is 17 residues. With V trimmed by 8 bases and J by 4 bases, 17 bases remained unmatched. Looked up from germline, CDR1 is MNHEY and CDR2 is SMNVEV (reference sequence). The CDR3 here is CASRQGAGTGGYNEQFF. CDR3 coding DNA: TGTGCCAGCCGCCAAGGAGCGGGGACGGGGGGTTACAATGAGCAGTTCTTC.

This clonotype was recorded at least ten times. J is TRBJ1-5 and V is TRBV5-1; no firm D call. V lost 4 bases, J lost 4 bases, and 9 bases lay in between. The CDR3 totals 13 residues. Germline-derived CDR1 and CDR2 are SGHRS and YFSETQ. In DNA, the CDR3 is TGCGCCAGCAGCCTGGACCTGAATCAGCCCCAGCATTTT. Protein: CASSLDLNQPQHF.

This clonotype was found many times. The V call is TRBV9, the J call TRBJ2-2; D might be TRBD1 (6 bases). Germline-derived CDR1 and CDR2 are SGDLS and YYNGEE. The V and J ends lost 3 bases and 3 bases respectively, with 9 bases between them. The CDR3 is 14 amino acids. The CDR3 DNA reads TGTGCCAGCAGCGAGACAGGTGACACCGGGGAGCTGTTTTTT. Translated, it gives CASSETGDTGELFF.

Many counts were recorded for this clonotype. The genes are TRBV12-3 or TRBV12-4 and TRBJ1-1; D remains ambiguous. This CDR3 is 13 amino acids long. Trimming cost V 0 bases and J 11 bases, with 13 bases left between them. The CDR3 DNA sequence: TGTGCCAGCAGTTTAGCGGCGCCCCAAGGCGCTTTCTTT. This translates into CASSLAAPQGAFF.

This clonotype was observed many times. This chain links TRBV20-1 with TRBJ1-6; TRBD1 is a possible D gene (6 bases). Germline CDR1 is DFQATT and CDR2 is SNEGSKA (reference sequence). The CDR3 runs to 15 residues. V lost 4 bases, J lost 1 base, and 11 bases lay in between. The CDR3 loop reads CSATSGVSYNSPLHF. The CDR3 bases are TGCAGTGCTACGTCAGGGGTTTCCTATAATTCACCCCTCCACTTT.

This clonotype was seen at least ten times. This chain links TRBV5-5 with TRBJ2-4, with D maybe TRBD2 (5 bases). The CDR3 contains 14 residues. CDR1 and CDR2 (germline): SGHKS, YYEKEE (reference sequence). With 0 bases removed from V and 6 bases from J, the gap between germline ends came to 10 bases. The CDR3: CASSLGGPRNIQYF. In DNA form, the CDR3 reads TGTGCCAGCAGCTTGGGAGGGCCGAGAAACATTCAGTACTTC.

This clonotype was observed at least ten times. V usage is TRBV5-1 and J usage is TRBJ1-5; the D gene is possibly TRBD1 (6 bases). CDR3 length equals 13 residues. V lost 5 bases and J 6 bases, leaving 12 bases between the germline ends. Germline V gives CDR1 SGHRS, CDR2 YFSETQ. CDR3 in DNA: TGCGCCAGCAGTAGGGGGAAGGGTCAGCCCCAGCATTTT. It codes for CASSRGKGQPQHF.

The table lists this clonotype with many counts. The chain couples TRBV5-6 to TRBJ2-3, with TRBD1 matching over 10 bases. V was clipped by 4 bases and J by 1 base; unmatched bases: 3. Per germline, CDR1 SGHDT and CDR2 YYEEEE. This CDR3 contains 15 residues. The CDR3 is CASSQGTGGTDTQYF. For the CDR3, the DNA is TGTGCCAGCAGCCAAGGGACAGGGGGCACAGATACGCAGTATTTT. Based on the CDR3 plus reference TRBV5-6 and TRBJ2-3, the full variable domain is DAGVTQSPTHLIKTRGQQVTLRCSPKSGHDTVSWYQQALGQGPQFIFQYYEEEERQRGNFPDRFSGHQFPNYSSELNVNALLLGDSALYLCASSQGTGGTDTQYFGPGTRLTVL.

This clonotype was seen many times. V usage is TRBV3-1 and J usage is TRBJ2-1, with D perhaps TRBD2 (6 bases). Trimming removed 5 bases at V and 4 bases at J, with 15 bases between. The length of the CDR3 is 15 residues. In germline, CDR1 is LGHDT, CDR2 YNNKEL (reference sequence). The CDR3 reads CASSETSSRYNEQFF. The CDR3 DNA sequence: TGTGCCAGCAGCGAGACTAGTTCCAGGTACAATGAGCAGTTCTTC.

This clonotype came up many times. V is TRBV29-1 and J is TRBJ1-2; D may be TRBD1 (5 bases). V was pared by 4 bases and J by 7 bases, with 16 bases between. The CDR3 consists of 13 residues. CDR1 is SQVTM and CDR2 is ANQGSEA in the germline V gene. The CDR3 DNA reads TGCAGCGTTGTCGAACAGGCCAGCGGTGGCTACACCTTC. Translated: CSVVEQASGGYTF.

This clonotype is termed medium-sized (0.01 to 0.1%). This chain joins TRBV20-1 and TRBJ2-3; D is possibly TRBD1 (6 bases). The CDR3 contains 13 residues. The germline V gene encodes CDR1 DFQATT and CDR2 SNEGSKA (reference sequence). V dropped 4 bases and J dropped 2 bases, with 10 bases sitting between them. CDR3 in DNA: TGCAGTGCTAAAAAGGGGGACACAGATACGCAGTATTTT. Protein: CSAKKGDTDTQYF.

This clonotype occurred many times. The chain carries TRBV7-9 and TRBJ1-4; D is unclear. This CDR3 has 14 residues. Trimming cost V 8 bases and J 6 bases, with 16 bases left between them. CDR1 is SEHNR, CDR2 FQNEAQ, per germline (reference sequence). The CDR3 sequence: CASAGLGGDEKLFF. CDR3 in DNA: TGTGCCAGCGCTGGGTTGGGAGGCGATGAAAAACTGTTTTTT.

This clonotype was seen repeatedly, ten times or more. The gene calls are TRBV5-6 and TRBJ2-7; D may be TRBD1 (5 bases). Looked up from germline, CDR1 is SGHDT and CDR2 is YYEEEE. With 2 bases removed from V and 3 bases from J, the gap between germline ends came to 9 bases. There are 13 residues in the CDR3. The CDR3 bases are TGTGCCAGCAGCTTCGACAGAAGCTACGAGCAGTACTTC. Protein sequence: CASSFDRSYEQYF.

This clonotype was seen many times. This chain connects TRBV12-3 or TRBV12-4 to TRBJ2-7, with 9 bases fitting TRBD1. The CDR3 contains 13 residues. The trim removed 7 bases at V and 4 bases at J, leaving 5 bases unmatched. Here the CDR3 DNA reads TGTGCCAGCACCGGGACAGGGAAATACGAGCAGTACTTC. Translated, it gives CASTGTGKYEQYF.

This clonotype was observed many times. This rearrangement joins TRBV5-1 to TRBJ2-4, with 10 positions matching TRBD2. J was trimmed by 8 bases and V by 0 bases; bases with no gene match: 8. The CDR3 loop spans 16 amino acids. CDR1 is SGHRS, CDR2 YFSETQ, per germline. The CDR3 DNA follows: TGCGCCAGCAGCTTGGCCGAAGCGGGGGGGCGTGACATTCAGTACTTC. It is translated as CASSLAEAGGRDIQYF.

This clonotype was seen at least ten times. The V gene is TRBV6-5, the J gene TRBJ2-3; D is unresolved. V dropped 4 bases and J dropped 4 bases, with 12 bases sitting between them. The CDR3 spans 14 residues. In germline, CDR1 is MNHEY, CDR2 SVGAGI. Here the CDR3 reads CASSSLWASDTQYF. The DNA of the CDR3 is TGTGCCAGCAGTTCCTTGTGGGCGTCAGATACGCAGTATTTT.